The 22 T cell receptor beta chains reported below all come from one sample, sequenced in a study of PD-1 blockade in classical Hodgkin lymphoma. In every patient, relapse followed autologous stem cell transplantation, while exposure to brentuximab vedotin differed. Method: immunoSEQ multiplex PCR; TCRdb's copy keeps in-frame clones and lacks some. The sample carries about 94,000 clones, roughly 89% recorded once. Sequenced here: peripheral blood mononuclear cells (PBMCs), sampled before the second cycle of nivolumab. Receptors originate from a human donor with classical Hodgkin lymphoma.

This chain joins TRBV4-1 and TRBJ2-3, with 12 bases matching TRBD2. The trim removed 6 bases at V and 6 bases at J, leaving 10 bases unmatched. Germline CDR1 reads MGHRA; CDR2 reads YSYEKL. The CDR3 sequence is 16 residues long. In DNA form, the CDR3 reads TGCGCCAGCAGACGGATCCTTGGACTAGCGGGGGATACGCAGTATTTT. This codes for CASRRILGLAGDTQYF.

The genes are TRBV7-3 and TRBJ2-1; D unresolved. The CDR3 spans 15 residues. The V gene lost 3 bases and the J gene lost 0 bases, with 9 bases spanning the gap. Germline-derived CDR1 and CDR2 are SGHTA and FQGTGA. DNA of the CDR3: TGTGCCAGCAGCTTCGGCCAGAGCTCCTACAATGAGCAGTTCTTC. It is translated as CASSFGQSSYNEQFF.

The count of this clone is one. This rearrangement joins TRBV28 to TRBJ1-3; the D is unclear. The V end was cut by 3 bases, the J end by 3 bases, with 9 bases between. This CDR3 is built from 14 residues. Germline V gene sequence: CDR1 MDHEN, CDR2 SYDVKM. The CDR3 protein is CASSLTGGGNTIYF. CDR3 sequence (DNA): TGTGCCAGCAGTTTGACGGGTGGTGGAAACACCATATATTTT. Full variable domain (missing parts from reference TRBV28 and TRBJ1-3): DVKVTQSSRYLVKRTGEKVFLECVQDMDHENMFWYRQDPGLGLRLIYFSYDVKMKEKGDIPEGYSVSREKKERFSLILESASTNQTSMYLCASSLTGGGNTIYFGEGSWLTVV.

V is TRBV11-2 and J is TRBJ1-1; possibly TRBD1 for D (5 bases). Germline loops: CDR1 SGHAT, CDR2 FQNNGV. CDR3 length: 13 residues. Trimming took off 7 bases at V and 5 bases at J, with 14 bases between the two ends. This chain's CDR3 is CASTPGGGTEAFF. For the CDR3, the DNA is TGTGCCAGCACCCCGGGGGGGGGAACTGAAGCTTTCTTT.

The chain has TRBV7-2 and TRBJ2-3, with 11 bases lining up with TRBD2. The CDR3 spans 16 residues. In germline, CDR1 is SGHTA, CDR2 FQGNSA. Trimming at V came to 1 base and at J to 5 bases, leaving 5 bases not matched to a gene. The CDR3 nucleotides read TGTGCCAGCAGCTTAGGACTAGCGGGGAGGGGAGATACGCAGTATTTT. Encoded protein: CASSLGLAGRGDTQYF.

The rearrangement links TRBV5-1 to TRBJ2-3; no definite D call. Germline loops: CDR1 SGHRS, CDR2 YFSETQ. This CDR3 has 14 residues. V was clipped by 0 bases and J by 6 bases, with 11 bases between them. The CDR3 is CASSLARTEDTQYF. CDR3 in DNA: TGCGCCAGCAGCTTGGCCCGAACGGAGGATACGCAGTATTTT.

V and J are TRBV28 and TRBJ1-1; D is unresolved. V was pared by 0 bases and J by 3 bases, with 8 bases between. Germline CDR1 MDHEN, CDR2 SYDVKM. CDR3 size: 14 residues. CDR3 loop: CASSLWRRDTEAFF. CDR3 DNA: TGTGCCAGCAGTTTATGGAGGAGGGACACTGAAGCTTTCTTT.

This clone came up once. CDR3 coding DNA: TGTGCCAGCAGCTTAGTGCGGGAGGGAGCCCTGGAACAAGAGACCCAGTACTTC. This gives the protein CASSLVREGALEQETQYF. The chain has TRBV11-2 and TRBJ2-5, with 9 bases matching TRBD2. V lost 1 base, J lost 2 bases, and 11 bases stayed unmatched. CDR1 SGHAT and CDR2 FQNNGV come from the germline V gene. This CDR3 is 18 amino acids long.

The chain has TRBV18 and TRBJ2-5; no reliable D call. The CDR3 loop spans 12 amino acids. The germline gives CDR1 KGHSH, CDR2 LQKENI. With 4 bases removed from V and 5 bases from J, the gap between germline ends came to 8 bases. Here the CDR3 DNA reads TGTGCCAGCTCACGCCTCCGGGAGACCCAGTACTTC. It codes for CASSRLRETQYF.

The chain joins TRBV4-1 to TRBJ1-3; D is ambiguous. V was pared by 1 base and J by 0 bases, with 7 bases between. Germline values: CDR1 MGHRA, CDR2 YSYEKL. The CDR3 sequence is 15 residues long. As DNA, the CDR3 is TGCGCCAGCAGCCAAGTAATGGACTCTGGAAACACCATATATTTT. Its translation is CASSQVMDSGNTIYF.

This chain links TRBV4-1 with TRBJ2-7, with D perhaps TRBD2 (5 bases). Germline CDR1 MGHRA, CDR2 YSYEKL. Trimming removed 1 base at V and 3 bases at J, with 22 bases between. This CDR3 comprises 18 residues. The CDR3 loop is CASSQGSLTGFGFYEQYF. The CDR3 bases are TGCGCCAGCAGCCAAGGATCCCTAACGGGGTTCGGGTTCTACGAGCAGTACTTC.

This clone was seen a single time. The rearrangement joins TRBV18 to TRBJ2-7; 9 bases agree with TRBD2. Germline loops: CDR1 KGHSH, CDR2 LQKENI. This CDR3 is 16 amino acids long. V dropped 0 bases and J dropped 4; count of bases not matched to a gene: 7. CDR3 protein: CASSPPAASGVYEQYF. CDR3 nucleotides: TGTGCCAGCTCACCACCGGCGGCTAGCGGGGTATACGAGCAGTACTTC.

The rearrangement links TRBV11-2 to TRBJ2-1, with 8 bases lining up with TRBD2. CDR1 is SGHAT and CDR2 is FQNNGV in the germline V gene. The CDR3 sequence is 16 residues long. Trimming cost V 1 base and J 5 bases; bases outside gene matches: 7. The CDR3: CASSLVGLALNNEQFF. CDR3 in DNA: TGTGCCAGCAGCTTAGTTGGACTAGCCTTAAACAATGAGCAGTTCTTC.

The CDR3 coding sequence is TGTGCCAGCAGCGTAGGCCTAGCGGGAGGAATATACGAGCAGTACTTC. Translated, it gives CASSVGLAGGIYEQYF. This chain joins TRBV9 and TRBJ2-7; 11 positions match TRBD2. Germline trimming cut 0 bases from V and 4 bases from J; bases unmatched to any gene: 6. CDR1 is SGDLS and CDR2 is YYNGEE in the germline V gene. The CDR3 is 16 residues long. Filled out from reference TRBV9 and TRBJ2-7, the complete variable domain reads DSGVTQTPKHLITATGQRVTLRCSPRSGDLSVYWYQQSLDQGLQFLIQYYNGEERAKGNILERFSAQQFPDLHSELNLSSLELGDSALYFCASSVGLAGGIYEQYFGPGTRLTVT.

J is TRBJ2-7 and V is TRBV6-1; possibly TRBD2 for D (5 bases). CDR3 length: 13 amino acids. V lost 3 bases and J 2 bases, leaving 8 bases between the germline ends. Germline loops: CDR1 MNHNS, CDR2 SASEGT. The CDR3 region is CASSDAGPYEQYF. In DNA, the CDR3 is TGTGCCAGCAGTGACGCGGGTCCCTACGAGCAGTACTTC.

The chain combines TRBV6-5 with TRBJ2-7; either TRBD1 or TRBD2 may supply D (5 bases each). The CDR3 is made up of 15 amino acids. Germline CDR1 MNHEY, CDR2 SVGAGI. The V end lost 4 bases, the J end lost 2 bases, and 15 bases lay between the germline ends. In DNA form, the CDR3 reads TGTGCCAGCAGTTTCCTGAGTAGGGGAGCCTACGAGCAGTACTTC. It encodes CASSFLSRGAYEQYF.

This clone was counted once. The genes are TRBV30 and TRBJ1-5, with TRBD1 matching over 7 bases. Per the germline V gene, CDR1 is GTSNPN and CDR2 is SVGIG (reference sequence). The CDR3 extends over 13 amino acids. V lost 3 bases to trimming and J lost 3 bases; unmatched junction nucleotides: 2. CDR3 bases: TGTGCCTGGAGCGGGACAGTCAATCAGCCCCAGCATTTT. This codes for CAWSGTVNQPQHF.

The genes are TRBV6-1 and TRBJ2-1; 7 bases align to TRBD2. The V gene end was trimmed by 1 base and the J gene end by 6 bases; junction bases not matched to a gene: 3. The CDR3 is 14 residues long. CDR1 MNHNS and CDR2 SASEGT come from the germline V gene. The CDR3 region has the DNA TGTGCCAGCAGTGAAGTGCGACTAGCCAATGAGCAGTTCTTC. It encodes CASSEVRLANEQFF.

The chain is built from TRBV27 and TRBJ2-7; D perhaps matches TRBD1 (6 bases). The CDR3 is 13 residues long. Per the germline V gene, CDR1 is MNHEY and CDR2 is SMNVEV (reference sequence). Trimming took off 4 bases at V and 2 bases at J, with 9 bases between the two ends. In nucleotides, the CDR3 is TGTGCCAGCAGTTATGGACAGACCTACGAGCAGTACTTC. Its translation: CASSYGQTYEQYF.

The chain employs TRBV19 and TRBJ2-1; maybe TRBD2 (6 bases). The CDR3 consists of 13 residues. Germline lookup yields CDR1 LNHDA and CDR2 SQIVND (reference sequence). The V gene lost 1 base and the J gene lost 9 bases, with 10 bases spanning the gap. This CDR3 is CASSIVEGGEQFF. CDR3 sequence (DNA): TGTGCCAGTAGTATAGTGGAGGGAGGTGAGCAGTTCTTC.

V is TRBV6-6 and J is TRBJ2-2; perhaps D is TRBD1 or TRBD2 (6 bases each). Germline CDR1 MNHNY, CDR2 SVGAGI (reference sequence). The CDR3 has 16 amino acids. The germline V and J ends were trimmed by 1 base and 3 bases, with 12 bases remaining between them. This chain's CDR3 is CASSYFTGAHTGELFF. DNA of the CDR3: TGTGCCAGCAGTTACTTTACGGGGGCGCACACCGGGGAGCTGTTTTTT.

This clone was observed once. The chain is built from TRBV5-1 and TRBJ2-1, with 9 bases identical to TRBD1. CDR3 length: 14 residues. From germline, CDR1 is SGHRS and CDR2 YFSETQ. V gave up 0 bases and J gave up 7 bases; unmatched junction bases: 2. The CDR3 DNA is TGCGCCAGCAGCTTGGCCGGACAGGGGAATGAGCAGTTCTTC. This gives the protein CASSLAGQGNEQFF.